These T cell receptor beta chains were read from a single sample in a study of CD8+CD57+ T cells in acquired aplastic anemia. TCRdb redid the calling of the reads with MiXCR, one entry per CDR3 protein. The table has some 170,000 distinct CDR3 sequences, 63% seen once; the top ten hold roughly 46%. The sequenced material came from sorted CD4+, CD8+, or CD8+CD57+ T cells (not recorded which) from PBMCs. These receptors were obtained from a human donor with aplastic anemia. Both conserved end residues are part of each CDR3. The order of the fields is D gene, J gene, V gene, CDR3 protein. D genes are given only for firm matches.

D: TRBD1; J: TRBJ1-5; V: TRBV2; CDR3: CASSVGGQRYQPQHF
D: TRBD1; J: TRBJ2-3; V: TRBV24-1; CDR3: CATSDQGADTQYF
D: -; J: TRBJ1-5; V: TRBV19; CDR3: CASSVRASQPQHF
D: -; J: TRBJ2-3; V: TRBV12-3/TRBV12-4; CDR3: CASSLGRVSTDTQYF
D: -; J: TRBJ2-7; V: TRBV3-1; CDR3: CASSQDNAYEQYF
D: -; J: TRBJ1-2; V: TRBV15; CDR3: CATSRTVNYGYTF
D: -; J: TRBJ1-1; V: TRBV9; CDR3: CASSVEGAENTEAFF
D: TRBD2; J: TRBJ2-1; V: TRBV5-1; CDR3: CASSPMGGGNEQFF
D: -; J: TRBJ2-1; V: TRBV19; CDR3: CATSYYNEQFF
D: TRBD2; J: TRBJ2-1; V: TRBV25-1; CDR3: CASSEGWGGESNEQFF
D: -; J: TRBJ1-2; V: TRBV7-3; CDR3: CASSPPGSNYGYTF
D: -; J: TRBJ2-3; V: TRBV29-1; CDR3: CSVEAARDTQYF
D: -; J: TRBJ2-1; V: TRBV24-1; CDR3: CATSHHPLNEQFF
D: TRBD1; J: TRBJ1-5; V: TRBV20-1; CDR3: CSAHTGGGNQPQHF
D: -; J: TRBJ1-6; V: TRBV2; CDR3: CASSESYNSPLHF